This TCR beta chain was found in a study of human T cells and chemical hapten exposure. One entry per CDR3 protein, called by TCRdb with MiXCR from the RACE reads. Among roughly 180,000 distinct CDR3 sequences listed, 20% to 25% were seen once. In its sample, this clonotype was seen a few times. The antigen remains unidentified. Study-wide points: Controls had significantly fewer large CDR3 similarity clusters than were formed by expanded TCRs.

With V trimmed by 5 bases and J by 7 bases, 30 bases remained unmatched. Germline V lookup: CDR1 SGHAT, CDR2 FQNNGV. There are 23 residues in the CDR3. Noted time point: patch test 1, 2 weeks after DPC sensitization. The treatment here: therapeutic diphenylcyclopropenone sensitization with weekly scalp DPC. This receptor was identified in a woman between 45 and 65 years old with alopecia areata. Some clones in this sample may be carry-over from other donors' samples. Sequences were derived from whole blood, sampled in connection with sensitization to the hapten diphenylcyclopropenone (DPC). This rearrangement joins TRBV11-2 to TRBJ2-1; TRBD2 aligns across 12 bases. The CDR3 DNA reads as TGTGCCAGCAGCCTAAAGGGGGGGCAACTTGGACTAGCGGGATTGCCCCGGGATAATGAGCAGTTCTTC. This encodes CASSLKGGQLGLAGLPRDNEQFF.